This TCR beta chain was found in a study of blood T cell repertoires in COVID-19 (dated by TCRdb to 2019 to 2021). Regarding the study in general: Samples from collaborators originated in the United States, Italy and Spain and spanned both the acute and convalescent phases of COVID-19. The dataset comprised deeply sampled blood TCRbeta repertoires from subjects exposed to, actively infected with, or recovered from COVID-19. Where HLA class I and class II types were available, the types were taken from metadata supplied by the sample provider, not from assay-based typing. The repertoires were made available in a free public database intended to serve as a resource for research on the immune response to SARS-CoV-2. The sample metadata nearly always contained a de-identified subject ID, COVID-19 status, age in years and sex. The samples were drawn from two sources: the first 160 participants of the ongoing ImmuneRACE study, and some 1,300 subjects contributed by 6 global collaborators. The material from the prospective study consisted of cDNA or gDNA derived from T cells, B-cell-depleted T cells, or PBMCs.

TCRbeta CDR3 regions were amplified from genomic DNA using the immunoSEQ Assay, a bias-controlled multiplex PCR. In the paper's pipeline: Nucleated cell counts per sample were estimated from amplification of reference gene primers within the assay. To quantify the absolute abundance of each unique TCRbeta CDR3 rearrangement, sequence reads were collapsed and filtered. For each sample, productive Simpson clonality was calculated as the square root of Simpson's diversity index across productive rearrangements. Imported from immuneACCESS, the table was reduced by TCRdb to in-frame sequences with V and J called. These copies leave out some clones; in studies compared against another copy, an unresolved V gene accounts for under half, and the cause of the remainder is not known. V and J calls and clone size are copied from that table; D and trimming were computed from the DNA. Across this sample there are 83,000 or so clones, with around nine tenths seen only once. The leading ten clones occupy 8% of the sample.

What the work shows at the level of the full study, not this receptor alone: The amount of clinical and demographic metadata varied by source and participant and was provided uncurated.

Spanning cysteine to phenylalanine, the CDR3 consists of 14 amino acids. Only the CDR3 DNA stays, 42 bases, in frame from base 1. CDR1 and CDR2 were assigned from the germline V gene as MGHRA and YSYEKL. Ends trimmed: V by 4 bases, J by 4 bases; bases unmatched to a gene: 6. Whole blood was collected in K2EDTA tubes by collaborating institutions according to the institutions' own protocols. For TCRbeta analysis, collaborators shipped samples in one of three forms: frozen whole blood, isolated PBMCs, or DNA extracted from either of those sample types. A note on this clone: The specificity of this receptor is unknown. No base quality values were provided; no much bigger clone lies one nucleotide off.

Sequenced: peripheral blood. The clonotype was recovered from a man older than 75 with active or convalescent COVID-19. Rearrangement joined TRBV4-1 to TRBJ1-1; TRBD1 fits 7 bases in the junction. CDR3 protein: CASSPRQGLTEAFF. The sequenced DNA is TGCGCCAGCAGCCCCAGACAGGGCCTCACTGAAGCTTTCTTT.